This T cell receptor beta chain was documented in a study of PD-1 blockade in classical Hodgkin lymphoma. The wider study: Patients were treated with nivolumab at 3 mg/kg, and this was given intravenously every 2 weeks. General study findings and limits: There was a significant rise in CD4+ TCR diversity by C4D1, with no such rise for CD8+. Newly diagnosed patients and complete responders had comparable diversity at baseline.

Here immunoSEQ multiplex PCR was the method, and the copy in TCRdb shows in-frame clones only, minus some. The data contain tens of thousands of clones, less than 80% of them singletons. This clone is medium-sized. Its cognate antigen is unknown. Every patient experienced relapse after autologous stem cell transplantation, and brentuximab vedotin exposure varied. The CDR3 is made up of 16 amino acids. The V end lost 4 bases, the J end lost 0 bases, and 15 bases lay between the germline ends. From germline, CDR1 is MNHNS and CDR2 SASEGT. The sequence was collected from a human donor with classical Hodgkin lymphoma. V usage is TRBV6-1 and J usage is TRBJ1-2; D unclear. This specimen was peripheral blood mononuclear cells (PBMCs), taken before the second cycle of nivolumab. CDR3 sequence reads: CASSGLLALSNYGYTF. CDR3 DNA: TGTGCCAGCAGTGGGCTACTTGCCCTATCTAACTATGGCTACACCTTC.